These T cell receptor beta chains were read from a single sample in a study of blood T cell repertoires in COVID-19. The assay was immunoSEQ multiplex PCR, and TCRdb's table has in-frame clones only and misses some. The sample consists of 100,000 or so clones, 85% to 90% of them appearing once. The sequencing input was peripheral blood. Source of these receptors: a woman of 80 years or more with acute or convalescent COVID-19. Both conserved end residues are part of each CDR3. A D gene is named only where the DNA matches it firmly. Not every row has a clone size; where given, it reads once, few, many or a size class.

V	size	J	D	DNA	CDR3
TRBV28	.	TRBJ1-4	TRBD1	TGTGCCAGCAAAGTCGGACAGGGCTATGAAAAACTGTTTTTT	CASKVGQGYEKLFF
TRBV5-1	.	TRBJ2-1	.	TGCGCCAGCAGCTTGGGCCAGGGGAACAATGAGCAGTTCTTC	CASSLGQGNNEQFF
TRBV7-9	.	TRBJ1-2	.	TGTGCCAGCAGCCGCCGCACAGGGAACTATGGCTACACCTTC	CASSRRTGNYGYTF
TRBV5-5	once	TRBJ1-2	.	TGTGCCAGCAGCTTGGGGCCGGGGGACTATGGCTACACCTTC	CASSLGPGDYGYTF
TRBV11-2	.	TRBJ2-4	TRBD2	TGTGCCAGCAGCTCCGGGACTAGCGGGGGCCAGCGGCGTTTC	CASSSGTSGGQRRF
TRBV4-3	.	TRBJ2-3	TRBD2	TGCGCCAGCAGCCAGGGGACTAGCGGGGTTGGAGATACGCAGTATTTT	CASSQGTSGVGDTQYF
TRBV11-2	.	TRBJ2-7	TRBD2	TGTGCCAGCAGCCCTCTGGTGGCTAGCGGCACCTACGAGCAGTACTTC	CASSPLVASGTYEQYF
TRBV12-3/TRBV12-4	.	TRBJ1-2	TRBD1	TGTGCCAGCAGTGGGGACAGTAACTATGGCTACACCTTC	CASSGDSNYGYTF
TRBV2	once	TRBJ2-5	TRBD2	TGTGCCAGCCGGAGGCTAGCGGGGCAAGAGACCCAGTACTTC	CASRRLAGQETQYF
TRBV28	.	TRBJ2-7	.	TGTGCCAGCCAATGGTCCAGTATTTCCGAGCAGTACTTC	CASQWSSISEQYF
TRBV10-3	.	TRBJ1-6	TRBD1	TGTGCCATCAGCCAACAGGGGGTGGGTAATTCACCCCTCCACTTT	CAISQQGVGNSPLHF
TRBV4-3	.	TRBJ2-5	.	TGCGCCAGCAGCCAAGGCCGGGTTATTCAACAAGAGACCCAGTACTTC	CASSQGRVIQQETQYF
TRBV10-3	.	TRBJ1-2	TRBD1	TGTGCCATCAGTACAGGGGCTTTAACTAACTATGGCTACACCTTC	CAISTGALTNYGYTF
TRBV7-7	.	TRBJ2-3	TRBD2	TGTGCCAGCAGTTCGACTAGCGGGGCCACAGATACGCAGTATTTT	CASSSTSGATDTQYF
TRBV2	few	TRBJ2-3	.	TGTGCCAGCAGTGCCGCAACTAGCACAGATACGCAGTATTTT	CASSAATSTDTQYF
TRBV15	.	TRBJ2-3	TRBD1	TGTGCCACCAGCAGACCGGACAGGGGGCCTCTCACAGATACGCAGTATTTT	CATSRPDRGPLTDTQYF
TRBV10-1	few	TRBJ1-2	TRBD1	TGCGCCAGCAGTGGGGACAGGGCTTCTGGCTACACCTTC	CASSGDRASGYTF
TRBV6-1	.	TRBJ1-2	.	TGTGCCAGCAGTGAACTTGACTATGGCTACACCTTC	CASSELDYGYTF
TRBV18	.	TRBJ2-5	.	TGTGCCAGCTCACCACCCTCCAGGGGAGAGACCCAGTACTTC	CASSPPSRGETQYF
TRBV2	.	TRBJ2-3	.	TGTGCCAGATCCAGGACTCTGCTCTCGTTCACCCTTGGGGCAGATACGCAGTATTTT	CARSRTLLSFTLGADTQYF
TRBV10-3	.	TRBJ2-3	.	TGTGCCATCAGTGATGGCGGAGATACGCAGTATTTT	CAISDGGDTQYF
TRBV30	.	TRBJ1-5	TRBD1	TGTGCCTGGAGTGGGACAGGGGATCAGCCCCAGCATTTT	CAWSGTGDQPQHF
TRBV30	.	TRBJ1-1	.	TGTGCCTGGAGCCCGACTGAAGCTTTCTTT	CAWSPTEAFF
TRBV19	.	TRBJ1-4	.	TGTGCCAGTAGTCTAGCGGGTGAAAAACTGTTTTTT	CASSLAGEKLFF